Presented here are 6 T cell receptor beta chains from one specimen sequenced in a study of tumor and adjacent non-tumor tissue in lung cancer. A modified ARM-PCR protocol with three rounds of nested PCR amplified TCRbeta. TCRdb redid the calling of the multiplex PCR reads with MiXCR, one entry per CDR3 protein. Here the sample spans almost 75,000 distinct CDR3 sequences, around 70% being singletons. The template was RNA from unsorted bulk tissue. This non-tumor lung sample came from over 3 cm beyond the tumor edge. The sequenced sample was distant non-tumor lung tissue. The receptors here all came from a woman in her forties or fifties with non-small cell lung cancer.

This clonotype was recorded many times. The chain links TRBV4-1 to TRBJ2-2, with D hard to call. This CDR3 has 14 amino acids. Germline V CDR1 and CDR2: MGHRA, YSYEKL. V was pared by 2 bases and J by 6 bases, with 10 bases between. The CDR3 loop is CASSQHDGSGELFF. The CDR3 DNA follows: TGCGCCAGCAGCCAACACGACGGGTCCGGGGAGCTGTTTTTT.

In regard to this clonotype: This is likely a read error, given that the CDR3 carries no conserved phenylalanine or tryptophan at its end. V gene TRBV11-2 combines with J gene TRBJ2-3; D is ambiguous. There are 14 residues in the CDR3. V was shortened by 5 bases and J by 5 bases, with 14 bases between the two germline ends. Looked up from germline, CDR1 is SGHAT and CDR2 is FQNNGV. CDR3 DNA: TGTGCCAGCAGCCCGAATAGAGTCATAGATACGCAGTATTAT. It specifies CASSPNRVIDTQYY.

Of note for this clonotype: The germline gene is not matched at one end of the junction; a read error may be the cause. This chain connects TRBV28 to TRBJ2-7; D possibly uses TRBD1 or TRBD2 (5 bases each). Germline CDR1 MDHEN, CDR2 SYDVKM. The CDR3 length is 14 residues. As DNA, the CDR3 is TGTGCCAGCAGTTCAGGGACGCCGGAGAACGAGCCGTACTTC. Amino acids: CASSSGTPENEPYF.

The chain links TRBV20-1 to TRBJ2-5, with a tentative D call TRBD1 (5 bases). The CDR3 loop spans 14 amino acids. Trimming removed 0 bases from V and 4 bases from J, with 12 bases in between. Germline CDR1 reads DFQATT; CDR2 reads SNEGSKA (reference sequence). The CDR3 sequence is CSAREATARETQYF. The CDR3 nucleotides are TGCAGTGCTAGAGAAGCGACAGCTCGAGAGACCCAGTACTTC.

This clonotype was seen a single time. No DNA is shown, since the ends of the CDR3 on it are uncertain; the CDR3 is the one TCRdb lists. The chain uses TRBV4-3 and TRBJ2-1; TRBD2, the D gene given by the table, was not confirmed from the DNA. The CDR3 is 16 residues long, ends included. Germline lookup yields CDR1 LGHNA and CDR2 YSLEER. CDR3: CAISQEYTCGVVSGFF.

This rearrangement joins TRBV6-1 to TRBJ2-2, with D possibly TRBD1 on 5 matching bases. Per the germline V gene, CDR1 is MNHNS and CDR2 is SASEGT. Trimming shortened V by 7 bases and J by 10 bases, and 25 bases separated the two germline ends. The CDR3 runs 16 residues. The CDR3 region is CASTRFSTVNTLELFF. DNA for the CDR3: TGTGCCAGCACGCGGTTTTCGACAGTGAACACCCTGGAGCTGTTTTTT.